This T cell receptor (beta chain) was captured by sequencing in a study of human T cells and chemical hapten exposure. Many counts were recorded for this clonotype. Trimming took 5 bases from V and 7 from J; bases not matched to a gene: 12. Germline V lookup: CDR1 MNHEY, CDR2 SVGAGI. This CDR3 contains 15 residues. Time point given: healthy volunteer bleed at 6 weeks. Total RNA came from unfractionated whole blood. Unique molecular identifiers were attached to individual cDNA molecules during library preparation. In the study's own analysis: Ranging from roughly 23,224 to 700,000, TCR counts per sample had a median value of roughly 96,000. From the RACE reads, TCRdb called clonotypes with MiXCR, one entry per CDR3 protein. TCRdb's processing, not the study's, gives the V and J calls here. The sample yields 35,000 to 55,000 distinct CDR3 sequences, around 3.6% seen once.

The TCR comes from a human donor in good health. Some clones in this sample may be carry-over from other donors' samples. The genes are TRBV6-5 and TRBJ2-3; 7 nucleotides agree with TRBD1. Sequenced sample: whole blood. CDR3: CASSVSWSRGHTQYF. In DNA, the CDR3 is TGTGCCAGCAGTGTGTCTTGGAGTAGGGGGCATACGCAGTATTTT.